This is a list of T cell receptor beta chains from one sample in a study of blood T cell repertoires in COVID-19. Profiling relied on immunoSEQ multiplex PCR, and the TCRdb table lists in-frame clones only, not all of them. This table has approximately 250,000 clones, less than 90% appearing once. The specimen sequenced was peripheral blood. These TCRs come from a woman between 65 and 79 years old with COVID-19, enrolled during active disease. Both conserved end residues are part of each CDR3. D genes are given only for firm matches. Where a row states a size, it is once, few, many or the class of an expanded clone; other rows omit it.

j_call clone_size d_call v_call cdr3_aa cdr3_nt
TRBJ2-1 - - TRBV27 CASSLSLQYNEQFF TGTGCCAGCAGTTTATCTCTCCAGTACAATGAGCAGTTCTTC
TRBJ2-7 - - TRBV7-2 CASSLDGGSYEQYF TGTGCCAGCAGCTTAGACGGCGGCTCCTACGAGCAGTACTTC
TRBJ2-2 - - TRBV6-2/TRBV6-3 CASSYLYSGELFF TGTGCCAGCAGTTACCTTTATTCCGGGGAGCTGTTTTTT
TRBJ2-5 - - TRBV7-7 CASSLSGFQETQYF TGTGCCAGCAGCCTTTCGGGGTTTCAAGAGACCCAGTACTTC
TRBJ1-1 - TRBD1 TRBV19 CASRDRGGTEAFF TGTGCCAGCAGGGACAGGGGCGGCACTGAAGCTTTCTTT
TRBJ1-2 once TRBD1 TRBV27 CASRGPGTAYGYTF TGTGCCAGCAGGGGGCCGGGGACAGCCTATGGCTACACCTTC
TRBJ1-2 - - TRBV28 CASTLDSLYGYTF TGTGCCAGCACCCTAGACAGCCTCTATGGCTACACCTTC
TRBJ1-2 - TRBD1 TRBV4-1 CASRRQGLLNYGYTF TGCGCCAGCAGGCGACAGGGGCTCCTTAACTATGGCTACACCTTC
TRBJ2-7 - TRBD1 TRBV9 CASSVGLRGTGTAYEQYF TGTGCCAGCAGCGTAGGCCTCCGGGGGACAGGCACAGCCTACGAGCAGTACTTC
TRBJ2-3 - - TRBV27 CASSFFSGSTDTQYF TGTGCCAGCAGTTTCTTCAGCGGGAGCACAGATACGCAGTATTTT
TRBJ2-5 - TRBD2 TRBV3-1/TRBV3-2 CASNPSGGARSKETQYF TGTGCCAGCAACCCCAGCGGGGGGGCTAGGTCGAAAGAGACCCAGTACTTC
TRBJ2-7 once TRBD1 TRBV5-1 CASSLSGGQGSWSEQYF TGCGCCAGCAGCTTGTCCGGGGGACAGGGGAGTTGGTCCGAGCAGTACTTC
TRBJ1-1 - - TRBV11-2 CASSLTAVNTEAFF TGTGCCAGCAGCTTAACGGCGGTGAACACTGAAGCTTTCTTT
TRBJ2-1 - - TRBV2 CASSDYLRDNEQFF TGTGCCAGCAGTGATTATTTGAGGGACAATGAGCAGTTCTTC
TRBJ1-1 - TRBD1 TRBV7-6 CASSLGTGTAFF TGTGCCAGCAGCTTAGGGACAGGGACTGCTTTCTTT
TRBJ1-2 - - TRBV7-2 CASSLDLIHGYTF TGTGCCAGCAGCTTAGATCTAATCCATGGCTACACCTTC
TRBJ2-7 once TRBD1 TRBV5-1 CASSRAGTGFPYEQYF TGCGCCAGCAGCAGGGCCGGGACAGGGTTCCCCTACGAGCAGTACTTC
TRBJ1-2 - - TRBV20-1 CSAGQGNGYTF TGCAGTGCTGGGCAGGGAAATGGCTACACCTTC
TRBJ1-5 - - TRBV6-2/TRBV6-3 CASSYSNTWPQHF TGTGCCAGCAGTTACTCGAACACCTGGCCCCAGCATTTT
TRBJ2-2 - - TRBV19 CASSDTGDTGELFF TGTGCCAGTAGTGATACAGGCGACACCGGGGAGCTGTTTTTT
TRBJ2-2 few - TRBV5-4 CASSSIPLASTGELFF TGTGCCAGCAGCTCGATCCCCCTAGCGAGCACCGGGGAGCTGTTTTTT
TRBJ1-1 few - TRBV7-9 CASSLKRETGAFF TGTGCCAGCAGCTTGAAGAGGGAAACCGGAGCTTTCTTT
TRBJ1-2 many - TRBV6-1 CASSEDSSYGYTF TGTGCCAGCAGTGAGGACAGCTCATATGGCTACACCTTC
TRBJ1-1 once TRBD1 TRBV2 CASSESRGRVPEAFF TGTGCCAGCAGTGAATCCAGGGGGCGGGTACCTGAAGCTTTCTTT
TRBJ2-1 - - TRBV11-3 CASSPTGSNEQFF TGTGCCAGCAGCCCCACAGGATCGAATGAGCAGTTCTTC
TRBJ1-1 - TRBD1 TRBV5-4 CASSVGQATEAFF TGTGCCAGCAGCGTGGGACAGGCCACTGAAGCTTTCTTT
TRBJ1-1 - - TRBV30 CAWSVTAGAEAFF TGTGCCTGGAGTGTAACGGCGGGGGCTGAAGCTTTCTTT